This TCR beta chain was sequenced in a study of T cell changes during pregnancy in multiple sclerosis. In germline, CDR1 is LNHDA, CDR2 SQIVND (reference sequence). CDR3 length: 13 residues. The V end was cut by 10 bases, the J end by 2 bases, with 13 bases between. Generated by immunoSEQ multiplex PCR, the TCRdb table keeps only in-frame clones and is missing some. Altogether over 75,000 clones are present, 85% to 95% being singletons, with the ten largest covering about 3%. The sample consisted of peripheral blood, taken in the first trimester of pregnancy. The clonotype comes from a female donor with multiple sclerosis, enrolled in a pregnancy study. V and J are TRBV19 and TRBJ2-3; D perhaps matches TRBD2 (5 bases). CDR3 sequence reads: CATISGITDTQYF. CDR3 DNA sequence: TGTGCCACCATCAGCGGAATCACAGATACGCAGTATTTT.